One sample yielded the 10 T cell receptor beta chains listed below, sequenced in a study of blood T cell repertoires in COVID-19. Method: immunoSEQ multiplex PCR; TCRdb's copy keeps in-frame clones and lacks some. The repertoire holds 150,000 to 200,000 clones, with roughly 93% as singletons. Specimen: peripheral blood. The receptor source for this set is a woman aged 55 to 70 with COVID-19, enrolled during active disease.

This chain joins TRBV9 and TRBJ2-2, with D perhaps matching TRBD2 (6 bases). CDR3 size: 15 residues. The germline V and J ends were trimmed by 1 base and 3 bases, with 10 bases remaining between them. Germline V gives CDR1 SGDLS, CDR2 YYNGEE. The CDR3 coding sequence is TGTGCCAGCAGCGTATTTGGGGAGGACACCGGGGAGCTGTTTTTT. Amino acids: CASSVFGEDTGELFF.

The chain joins TRBV29-1 to TRBJ1-1, with D hard to call. The CDR3 is 11 amino acids. The V gene's germline CDR1 is SQVTM and CDR2 ANQGSEA. V was shortened by 3 bases and J by 10 bases, with 12 bases between the two germline ends. The CDR3 nucleotides read TGCAGCGTTGATACGGGATCAAGAGCTTTCTTT. Encoded protein: CSVDTGSRAFF.

This chain connects TRBV6-5 to TRBJ2-1; TRBD1 might be the D (6 bases). The V gene lost 8 bases and the J gene lost 3 bases, with 17 bases spanning the gap. CDR3 length: 15 residues. Per germline, CDR1 MNHEY and CDR2 SVGAGI. The CDR3 DNA is TGTGCCAGCCAGAAAACCGGGACAAACTACAATGAGCAGTTCTTC. It yields the protein CASQKTGTNYNEQFF.

The chain has TRBV4-2 and TRBJ2-1; 9 bases align to TRBD2. V lost 0 bases, J lost 7 bases, and 19 bases stayed unmatched. Per germline, CDR1 LGHNA and CDR2 YNFKEQ. This CDR3 comprises 20 residues. CDR3 region: CASSQDSGRGGRSKENEQFF. The CDR3 DNA reads as TGTGCCAGCAGCCAAGATAGTGGGCGGGGGGGCCGGTCGAAGGAAAATGAGCAGTTCTTC.

The chain uses TRBV25-1 and TRBJ1-1; tentative D call: TRBD1 (5 bases). The germline V and J ends were trimmed by 7 bases and 8 bases, with 14 bases remaining between them. Germline CDR1 reads MGHDK; CDR2 reads SYGVNS. The CDR3 has 12 residues. The DNA for the CDR3 is TGTGCCAGCACCGAGCAGGGAAGCGAAGCTTTCTTT. Translation gives CASTEQGSEAFF.

The chain has TRBV7-8 and TRBJ1-5, with 8 bases fitting TRBD1. The CDR3 has 15 amino acids. The trim removed 3 bases at V and 2 bases at J, leaving 3 bases unmatched. CDR1 and CDR2 from the germline V gene are SGHVS and FQNEAQ. CDR3 sequence reads: CASSFTTGGNQPQHF. CDR3 nucleotides: TGTGCCAGCAGCTTTACGACAGGGGGCAATCAGCCCCAGCATTTT.

V usage is TRBV6-5 and J usage is TRBJ1-1; D call uncertain. Germline V gives CDR1 MNHEY, CDR2 SVGAGI. CDR3 size: 12 residues. V gave up 4 bases and J gave up 1 base, with 4 bases separating them. The CDR3 DNA sequence: TGTGCCAGCAGTTTTAGGAACACTGAAGCTTTCTTT. This sequence encodes CASSFRNTEAFF.

The gene calls are TRBV11-3 and TRBJ1-1, with a weak D call TRBD1 (5 bases). V lost 6 bases and J lost 2, with 10 bases in between. CDR1 SGHNT and CDR2 YENEEA come from the germline V gene. This CDR3 has 13 residues. CDR3 region: CASSRQTNTEAFF. The CDR3, as DNA: TGTGCCAGCAGTCGACAGACTAACACTGAAGCTTTCTTT.

The chain joins TRBV2 to TRBJ1-6; maybe TRBD1 (6 bases). The CDR3 has 14 residues. Germline V lookup: CDR1 SNHLY, CDR2 FYNNEI. The V end lost 2 bases, the J end lost 10 bases, and 12 bases lay between the germline ends. The CDR3 is CASSERGTGSPLHF. DNA for the CDR3: TGTGCCAGCAGTGAAAGGGGGACGGGATCACCCCTCCACTTT.

The CDR3 region is CASSKWAGGTEAFF. The CDR3 DNA reads as TGTGCCAGCAGTAAGTGGGCGGGGGGCACTGAAGCTTTCTTT. J is TRBJ1-1 and V is TRBV14, with a weak D call TRBD1 (5 bases). CDR1 is SGHDN, CDR2 FVKESK, per germline. V was trimmed by 6 bases and J by 4 bases, leaving 15 bases between them. The CDR3 extends over 14 amino acids. Full variable domain (rest looked up from reference TRBV14 and TRBJ1-1): EAGVTQFPSHSVIEKGQTVTLRCDPISGHDNLYWYRRVMGKEIKFLLHFVKESKQDESGMPNNRFLAERTGGTYSTLKVQPAELEDSGVYFCASSKWAGGTEAFFGQGTRLTVV.